Listed below are T cell receptor beta chains from one sample, sequenced in a study of T cells after yellow fever vaccination. Using its own MiXCR run on the 5' RACE reads, TCRdb lists one record per CDR3 protein. The sample contains around 300,000 distinct CDR3 sequences, roughly 4.3% of which appear only once. This sample comprised PBMCs, obtained 15 days after the yellow fever booster vaccination. The receptors come from a man aged 18 to 29 who received the YFV17D yellow fever vaccine. The CDR3 runs from the conserved cysteine through the conserved F or W. A D gene is named only where the DNA matches it firmly. Some rows have no size entry. The others give once, few or many, or a class for an expanded clone.

v_call	d_call	clone_size	j_call	cdr3_nt	cdr3_aa
TRBV7-2	.	many	TRBJ2-2	TGTGCCAGCAGCACGAACACCGGGGAGCTGTTTTTT	CASSTNTGELFF
TRBV5-3	.	.	TRBJ2-2	TGTGCCAGAAGCTCAGACTCCACTTTGGAGGGGGGCTTTCTCGACACCGGGGAGCTGTTTTTT	CARSSDSTLEGGFLDTGELFF
TRBV5-1	.	few	TRBJ2-3	TGCGCCAGCAGCTTGGCCCCACAGGGTCAAGATACGCAGTATTTT	CASSLAPQGQDTQYF
TRBV6-6	.	many	TRBJ1-1	TGTGCCAGCAGTTACTTTCACGGACAGTACACTGAAGCTTTCTTT	CASSYFHGQYTEAFF
TRBV7-2	TRBD2	many	TRBJ2-7	TGTGCCAGCAGCTTAACTAGCGACTACGAGCAGTACTTC	CASSLTSDYEQYF
TRBV12-3/TRBV12-4	TRBD1	many	TRBJ2-7	TGTGCCAGCAGTTTAGGGGACAGGGGACCCGAGCAGTACTTC	CASSLGDRGPEQYF
TRBV12-5	.	many	TRBJ2-7	TGTGCTAGTGGTTTGACAGGGCGTGAGCAGTACTTC	CASGLTGREQYF
TRBV7-2	.	.	TRBJ1-2	TGTGCCAGCAGCTTGCGCCGTGGAGGCTACACCTTC	CASSLRRGGYTF
TRBV5-1	TRBD1	many	TRBJ2-7	TGCGCCAGCAGCTTGGAGGGACAGGGGAGTGACGAGCAGTACTTC	CASSLEGQGSDEQYF
TRBV6-1	.	.	TRBJ1-2	TGTGCCAGCAGGAAGACTGGTCGGGGCTACACCTTC	CASRKTGRGYTF
TRBV5-5	.	few	TRBJ1-1	TGTGCCAGCAGCTTGGAAAGGGTTGGTTTCTTT	CASSLERVGFF
TRBV28	.	few	TRBJ1-1	TGTGCCAGCAAACGGCCGAGAGGTGACACTGAAGCTTTCTTT	CASKRPRGDTEAFF
TRBV6-2/TRBV6-3	TRBD1	few	TRBJ1-2	TGTGCCAGCAGTTCCGGACAGGGGAAAGTCAACTATGGCTACACCTTC	CASSSGQGKVNYGYTF
TRBV7-3	.	few	TRBJ2-7	TGTGCCAGCAGCTTAGATGGCGGGATTCTTCAGTACTTC	CASSLDGGILQYF
TRBV7-9	.	few	TRBJ1-6	TGTGCCAGCAGCTTGGCCGGGACAAGGTCCCCCCTCCACTTT	CASSLAGTRSPLHF
TRBV5-4	.	few	TRBJ2-3	TGTGCCAGCAGCTTGGCCCGGGGGCGAAGCACAGATACGCAGTATTTT	CASSLARGRSTDTQYF